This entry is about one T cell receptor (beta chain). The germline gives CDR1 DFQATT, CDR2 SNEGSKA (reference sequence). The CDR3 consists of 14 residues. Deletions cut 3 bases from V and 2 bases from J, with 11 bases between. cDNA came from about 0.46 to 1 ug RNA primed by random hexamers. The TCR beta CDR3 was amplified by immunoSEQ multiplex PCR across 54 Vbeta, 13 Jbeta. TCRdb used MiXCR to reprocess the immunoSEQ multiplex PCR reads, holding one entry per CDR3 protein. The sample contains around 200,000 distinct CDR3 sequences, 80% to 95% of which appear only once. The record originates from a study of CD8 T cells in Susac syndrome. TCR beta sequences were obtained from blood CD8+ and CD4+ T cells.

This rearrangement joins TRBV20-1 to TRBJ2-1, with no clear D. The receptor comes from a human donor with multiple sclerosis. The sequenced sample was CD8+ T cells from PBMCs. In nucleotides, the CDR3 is TGCAGTGCTAGCGACCCTGGCGCCTACAATGAGCAGTTCTTC. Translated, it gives CSASDPGAYNEQFF.